This T cell receptor beta chain was retrieved from a study of blood T cell repertoires in COVID-19. Overall study: From T cells, B-cell-depleted T cells, or PBMCs came the material, which was cDNA or gDNA.

In the study's own analysis: Reference gene primer amplification in the assay estimated nucleated cell counts. TCRdb keeps only in-frame clones here, not all; method: immunoSEQ multiplex PCR. From that table come the V and J calls and clone size; the DNA was used to work out D and trimming. The table lists about 220,000 clones, approximately 78% of them singletons. Seattle researchers signed up patients amid active infection and tracked them longitudinally. Trimming cost V 5 bases and J 7 bases; bases outside gene matches: 12. Germline CDR1 is LGHDT and CDR2 is YNNKEL (reference sequence). The CDR3 has 15 residues.

What was sequenced was peripheral blood. The chain carries TRBV3-1 (or the pseudogene TRBV3-2) and TRBJ1-2, with 8 positions matching TRBD1. The clonotype comes from a woman of 80 years or more with COVID-19, enrolled during active disease. CDR3 sequence (DNA): TGTGCCAGCAGCTCTCAGGATAAGCAGGGGGCTGGCTACACCTTC. Translating it yields CASSSQDKQGAGYTF.